Listed below are T cell receptor beta chains from one sample, sequenced in a study of T-cell memory formation after mild COVID-19. MiXCR was run by TCRdb on the 5' RACE reads, yielding one entry per CDR3 protein. The sample consists of some 300,000 distinct CDR3 sequences, approximately 22% of them appearing once. Sequenced input: PBMCs or a T cell subset sorted from them (not recorded which). The receptors here all came from a man between 18 and 29 years old who had mild COVID-19 (a few samples of this study predate the infection). Cell type and time point are not known. The CDR3 runs from the conserved cysteine through the conserved F or W. Fields, in order: D gene, J gene, clone size, V gene, CDR3 DNA, CDR3 protein. D genes are given only for firm matches. Part of the rows lack a size; the others show once, few, many or a class for expanded clones.

.	TRBJ1-5	.	TRBV28	TGTGCCAGCAAAGACGGCCGTTCTCTCCAGCCCCAGCATTTT	CASKDGRSLQPQHF
TRBD2	TRBJ2-3	.	TRBV5-4	TGTGCCAGCAGCTTGGTGCTAGCGGGTGCAGATACGCAGTATTTT	CASSLVLAGADTQYF
.	TRBJ1-6	few	TRBV7-6	TGTGCCAGCAGCGACGAGGGTGGTTCACCCCTCCACTTT	CASSDEGGSPLHF
TRBD1	TRBJ2-5	once	TRBV2	TGTGCCAGCAGGCGGGACAGGGGGCCGGAGACCCAGTACTTC	CASRRDRGPETQYF
.	TRBJ1-2	few	TRBV6-5	TGTGCCAGCAGTTACTCGACCGGGAGAGGTGACGGTGGCTACACCTTC	CASSYSTGRGDGGYTF
.	TRBJ2-4	few	TRBV11-2	TGTGCCAGCAGCAGTCCCAGGGGCCCCAAAAACATTCAGTACTTC	CASSSPRGPKNIQYF
TRBD1	TRBJ2-7	few	TRBV30	TGTGCCTGGAGTAGAACCAGGGGGCTTGAGGACGAGCAGTACTTC	CAWSRTRGLEDEQYF
.	TRBJ1-1	.	TRBV6-2/TRBV6-3	TGTGCCAGCAGTTACCTATCGCAGGGGACCTACACTGAAGCTTTCTTT	CASSYLSQGTYTEAFF
.	TRBJ2-5	many	TRBV5-1	TGCGCCAGCAGCTTGGACCCGGCGGGGCAAGAGACCCAGTACTTC	CASSLDPAGQETQYF
.	TRBJ2-1	.	TRBV12-3/TRBV12-4	TGTGCCAGCAAACTAGCAGAGGAGCAGTTCTTC	CASKLAEEQFF
.	TRBJ2-6	.	TRBV6-6	TGTGCCAGCATGATCCACTACTCTGGGGCCAACGTCCTGACTTTC	CASMIHYSGANVLTF
TRBD1	TRBJ1-1	.	TRBV2	TGTGCCAGCAGTGCAGGGGGCATGAACACTGAAGCTTTCTTT	CASSAGGMNTEAFF
TRBD1	TRBJ2-3	few	TRBV18	TGTGCCAGCTCACCGACAGGGGTAGATACGCAGTATTTT	CASSPTGVDTQYF
.	TRBJ1-5	few	TRBV7-2	TGTGCCAGCAGCCCCCTGGTTGATCAGCCCCAGCATTTT	CASSPLVDQPQHF
TRBD2	TRBJ2-5	few	TRBV12-3/TRBV12-4	TGTGCCAGCAAGGTAGCGGGGGCAGGGGAGACCCAGTACTTC	CASKVAGAGETQYF
TRBD2	TRBJ2-3	.	TRBV12-3/TRBV12-4	TGTGCCAGCAGTTCGGGACTAGCGGGGCCTAGCACAGATACGCAGTATTTT	CASSSGLAGPSTDTQYF
.	TRBJ2-1	few	TRBV2	TGTGCCAGCATAGGGAATGAGCAGTTCTTC	CASIGNEQFF
.	TRBJ2-1	.	TRBV19	TGTGCCACCCAACTTGTCGGGGTCAATGAGCAGTTCTTC	CATQLVGVNEQFF
TRBD1	TRBJ1-5	few	TRBV18	TGTGCCAGCTCAACCACAGGGGGCGATCAGCCCCAGCATTTT	CASSTTGGDQPQHF
.	TRBJ2-3	few	TRBV18	TGTGCCAGCTCAACGGTCCTAGCGATGGGCACAGATACGCAGTATTTT	CASSTVLAMGTDTQYF
TRBD1	TRBJ1-1	few	TRBV19	TGTGCCAGTAGGAGGACAGGGATGAACACTGAAGCTTTCTTT	CASRRTGMNTEAFF
.	TRBJ2-3	.	TRBV7-9	TGTGCCAGCAGCTTAAGCCTCACAGGAGGCACAGATACGCAGTATTTT	CASSLSLTGGTDTQYF
TRBD1	TRBJ2-6	few	TRBV12-3/TRBV12-4	TGTGCCAGCAGTCTTTCGGACAGGGGGCTTTCTGGGGCCAACGTCCTGACTTTC	CASSLSDRGLSGANVLTF
.	TRBJ2-6	.	TRBV7-9	TGTGCCAGCAGCGGACTCGACCCTGGGGCCAACGTCCTGACTTTC	CASSGLDPGANVLTF
.	TRBJ1-4	.	TRBV7-6	TGTGCCAGCAGCTTAGTCGGAAGCTCAACTAATGAAAAACTGTTTTTT	CASSLVGSSTNEKLFF
.	TRBJ1-2	.	TRBV30	TGTGCCTGGAGTTTGATGCCGGGGGGCTACACCTTC	CAWSLMPGGYTF
TRBD1	TRBJ1-1	.	TRBV19	TGTGCCAGTAGTATCGAACAGGGGTGGAGAACTGAAGCTTTCTTT	CASSIEQGWRTEAFF
.	TRBJ1-5	.	TRBV10-2	TGCGCCAGCAGTGAGTCGGGCCGCACCGGGGGAAATCAGCCCCAGCATTTT	CASSESGRTGGNQPQHF
.	TRBJ1-2	few	TRBV20-1	TGCACAGTGAGGAACTATGGCTACACCTTC	CTVRNYGYTF
.	TRBJ1-1	.	TRBV18	TGTGCCAGCTCACCACCGAATGGCGGCACGAACACTGAAGCTTTCTTT	CASSPPNGGTNTEAFF
.	TRBJ1-1	.	TRBV20-1	TGCAGTGCTACAGACACTGAAGCTTTCTTT	CSATDTEAFF
.	TRBJ1-2	.	TRBV5-6	TGTGCCAGCAGCTTGGCGGGACAAGGTCATGGCTACACCTTC	CASSLAGQGHGYTF
.	TRBJ2-3	.	TRBV6-5	TGTGCCAGCAGTTACGCGGAGGCCCCCGATACGCAGTATTTT	CASSYAEAPDTQYF
.	TRBJ1-5	few	TRBV30	TGTGCCTGGACTCAAGGAGGCGGTCAGCCCCAGCATTTT	CAWTQGGGQPQHF
.	TRBJ1-1	.	TRBV14	TGTGCCAGCAGCCAAGCCTGGACGGGGCGAAACACTGAAGCTTTCTTT	CASSQAWTGRNTEAFF
.	TRBJ1-5	.	TRBV6-6	TGTGCCAGCAGTTACGGGACGGGATATAGCAATCAGCCCCAGCATTTT	CASSYGTGYSNQPQHF
.	TRBJ2-1	.	TRBV7-6	TGTGCCAGCAGCGTCATCCCCACCTACAATGAGCAGTTCTTC	CASSVIPTYNEQFF
TRBD2	TRBJ2-5	few	TRBV12-3/TRBV12-4	TGTGCCAGCAGTTTCGGGGGGGCTGGGGAGACCCAGTACTTC	CASSFGGAGETQYF
TRBD1	TRBJ2-3	few	TRBV5-1	TGCGCCAGCAGCTCCGGGACAGTGAGCACAGATACGCAGTATTTT	CASSSGTVSTDTQYF
.	TRBJ2-2	.	TRBV5-1	TGCGCCAGCAGCTTGGAAGGTCAGGATCGCGCCGGGGAGCTGTTTTTT	CASSLEGQDRAGELFF
.	TRBJ1-5	few	TRBV4-2	TGTGCCAGCAGCCAAGAGATGGGCAATCAGCCCCAGCATTTT	CASSQEMGNQPQHF
.	TRBJ1-2	few	TRBV2	TGTGCCAGCAGTGCCGCGACCGGGTACACCTTC	CASSAATGYTF
.	TRBJ1-6	few	TRBV30	TGTGCCTGGAGAGTCACGGGGCCCTCACCCCTCCACTTT	CAWRVTGPSPLHF
.	TRBJ2-3	few	TRBV6-6	TGTGCCAGCAGTTACTCAAACTTCGATACGCAGTATTTT	CASSYSNFDTQYF
.	TRBJ2-5	few	TRBV5-1	TGCGCCAGCAGGCAGGGAGGAGAGACCCAGTACTTC	CASRQGGETQYF
.	TRBJ1-3	.	TRBV11-2	TGTGCCAGCAGCTTTAACCTCGGAAACACCATATATTTT	CASSFNLGNTIYF
.	TRBJ2-3	.	TRBV10-3	TGTGCCACCCACCGATCCACCAGCGCAGATACGCAGTATTTT	CATHRSTSADTQYF